This T cell receptor beta chain was obtained from a study of cytomegalovirus exposure and HLA in healthy donors. Overall study findings and caveats: Later, an analysis found that common viral pathogens appeared to be linked with several of the most significant clusters.

The CDR3 extends over 17 amino acids. V lost 2 bases to trimming and J lost 0 bases, with 15 bases between them. The germline V gene encodes CDR1 MDHEN and CDR2 SYDVKM. This clone was found a few times. Its antigen is undetermined. PCR used 60 Vbeta primers and 13 Jbeta primers. TCRdb's table, derived via immunoSEQ multiplex PCR, lists solely in-frame clones and lacks some. The sample has about 140,000 clones, approximately 80% seen once. The sample consisted of PBMCs. This clonotype was obtained from a male donor in good health and CMV-seropositive. This chain links TRBV28 with TRBJ2-3; tentative D call: TRBD2 (5 bases). Written as DNA, the CDR3 is TGTGCCAGCAGTTTAGTCGCCGGGGTCGCAAGCACAGATACGCAGTATTTT. Its translation is CASSLVAGVASTDTQYF. Looking up the rest from reference TRBV28 and TRBJ2-3 gives the full variable domain: DVKVTQSSRYLVKRTGEKVFLECVQDMDHENMFWYRQDPGLGLRLIYFSYDVKMKEKGDIPEGYSVSREKKERFSLILESASTNQTSMYLCASSLVAGVASTDTQYFGPGTRLTVL.